The TCR beta chain described here comes from a study of blood T cell repertoires in COVID-19. Study context: Samples taken during acute and convalescent COVID-19 were collected in the United States, Italy and Spain. From T cells, B-cell-depleted T cells, or PBMCs came the material, which was cDNA or gDNA.

The V end was cut by 0 bases, the J end by 2 bases, with 7 bases between. Germline CDR1 and CDR2: SGHRS and YFSETQ. The length of the CDR3 is 14 residues. During active infection, Seattle patients enrolled and were then monitored through disease. TCRdb's table, derived via immunoSEQ multiplex PCR, lists solely in-frame clones and lacks some. The repertoire consists of roughly 230,000 clones, with 90% occurring once and the leading ten covering 2.1%. Sequenced input: peripheral blood. The clonotype comes from a woman in her fifties or sixties with COVID-19, enrolled during active disease. The J gene is TRBJ2-3, the V gene TRBV5-1, with unresolved D. CDR3 protein: CASSLADFTDTQYF. The CDR3 coding sequence is TGCGCCAGCAGCTTGGCCGACTTCACAGATACGCAGTATTTT.